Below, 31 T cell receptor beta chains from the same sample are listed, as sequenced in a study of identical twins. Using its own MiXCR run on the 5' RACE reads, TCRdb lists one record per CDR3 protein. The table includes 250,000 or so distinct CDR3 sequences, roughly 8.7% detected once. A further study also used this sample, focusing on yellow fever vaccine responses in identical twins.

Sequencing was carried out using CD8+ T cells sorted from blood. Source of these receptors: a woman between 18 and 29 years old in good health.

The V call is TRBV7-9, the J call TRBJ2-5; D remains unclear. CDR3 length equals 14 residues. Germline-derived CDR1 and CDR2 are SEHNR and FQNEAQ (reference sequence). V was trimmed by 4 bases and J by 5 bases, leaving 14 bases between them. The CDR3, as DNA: TGTGCCAGCAGCTCGTTTATGGCTGGGGAGACCCAGTACTTC. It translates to CASSSFMAGETQYF.

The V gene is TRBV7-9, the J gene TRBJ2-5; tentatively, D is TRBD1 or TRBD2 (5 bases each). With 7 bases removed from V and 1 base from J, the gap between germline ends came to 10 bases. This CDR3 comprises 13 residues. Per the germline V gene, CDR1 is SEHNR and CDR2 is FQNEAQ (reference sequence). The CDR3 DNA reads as TGTGCCAGCATCCCGGGACCCCAAGAGACCCAGTACTTC. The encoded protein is CASIPGPQETQYF.

The CDR3 sequence: CASSSGQGANEQYF. The CDR3 coding sequence is TGTGCCAGCAGTTCGGGACAGGGGGCCAACGAGCAGTACTTC. This sequence joins TRBV6-5 and TRBJ2-7; 12 positions match TRBD1. V was pared by 4 bases and J by 5 bases, with 3 bases of the junction left unmatched. CDR1 and CDR2 from the germline V gene are MNHEY and SVGAGI. CDR3 length: 14 residues.

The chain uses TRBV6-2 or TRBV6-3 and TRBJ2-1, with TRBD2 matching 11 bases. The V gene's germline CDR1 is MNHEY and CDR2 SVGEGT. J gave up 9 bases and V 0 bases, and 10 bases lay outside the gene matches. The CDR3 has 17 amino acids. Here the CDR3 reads CASSYSSGRAGGGEQFF. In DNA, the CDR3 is TGTGCCAGCAGTTACTCTAGCGGGAGGGCCGGAGGTGGTGAGCAGTTCTTC.

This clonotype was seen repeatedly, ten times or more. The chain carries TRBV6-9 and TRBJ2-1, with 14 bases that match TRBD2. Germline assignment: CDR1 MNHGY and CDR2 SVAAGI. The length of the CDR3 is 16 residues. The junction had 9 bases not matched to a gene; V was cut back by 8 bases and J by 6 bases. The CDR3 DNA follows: TGTGCCAGCCGACTAGCGGGAGGGCCAGCTTTCAATGAGCAGTTCTTC. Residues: CASRLAGGPAFNEQFF.

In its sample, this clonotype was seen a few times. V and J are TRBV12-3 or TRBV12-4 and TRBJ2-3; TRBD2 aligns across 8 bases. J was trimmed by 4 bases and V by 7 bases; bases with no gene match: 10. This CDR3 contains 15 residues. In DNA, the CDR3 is TGTGCCAGCAACGACCCGGGGGGGCCCCCAGATACGCAGTATTTT. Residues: CASNDPGGPPDTQYF.

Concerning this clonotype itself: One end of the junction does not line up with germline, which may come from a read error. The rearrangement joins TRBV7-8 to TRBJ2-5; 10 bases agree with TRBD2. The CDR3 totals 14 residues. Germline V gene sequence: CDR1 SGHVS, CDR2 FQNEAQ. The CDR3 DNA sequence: TGTGCCAGCAGCATAGCGGGGGGCTGGAGGACCCAGTACTTC. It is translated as CASSIAGGWRTQYF.

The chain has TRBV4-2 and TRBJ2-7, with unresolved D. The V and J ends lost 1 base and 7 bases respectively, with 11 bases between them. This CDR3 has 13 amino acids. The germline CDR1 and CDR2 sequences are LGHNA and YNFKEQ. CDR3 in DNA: TGTGCCAGCAGCCAAGCCCTTATGTGGGAGCAGTACTTC. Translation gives CASSQALMWEQYF.

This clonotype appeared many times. CDR3 in amino acids: CSARDGLIVRGKTSGDSTDTQYF. In nucleotides, the CDR3 is TGCAGTGCTAGAGATGGGCTAATTGTTAGGGGGAAGACTAGCGGGGATAGCACAGATACGCAGTATTTT. V usage is TRBV20-1 and J usage is TRBJ2-3; 11 positions agree with TRBD2. The length of the CDR3 is 23 residues. The V gene end was trimmed by 0 bases and the J gene end by 0 bases; junction bases not matched to a gene: 23. Germline V gene data show CDR1 as DFQATT and CDR2 as SNEGSKA (reference sequence).

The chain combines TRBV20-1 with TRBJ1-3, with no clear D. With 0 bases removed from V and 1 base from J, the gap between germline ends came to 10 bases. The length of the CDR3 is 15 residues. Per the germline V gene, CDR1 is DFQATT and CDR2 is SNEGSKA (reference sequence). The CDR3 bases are TGCAGTGCTAGAGATATATCGGGGTCTGGAAACACCATATATTTT. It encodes CSARDISGSGNTIYF.

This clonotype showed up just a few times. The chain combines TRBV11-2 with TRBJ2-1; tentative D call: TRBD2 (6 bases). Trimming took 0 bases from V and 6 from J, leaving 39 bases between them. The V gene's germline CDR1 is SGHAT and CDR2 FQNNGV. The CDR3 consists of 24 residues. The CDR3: CASSLDRVTATSMKGKQVSNEQFF. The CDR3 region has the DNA TGTGCCAGCAGCTTAGATAGAGTGACAGCTACTAGCATGAAGGGGAAGCAAGTTAGCAATGAGCAGTTCTTC. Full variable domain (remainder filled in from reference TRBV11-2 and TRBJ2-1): EAGVAQSPRYKIIEKRQSVAFWCNPISGHATLYWYQQILGQGPKLLIQFQNNGVVDDSQLPKDRFSAERLKGVDSTLKIQPAKLEDSAVYLCASSLDRVTATSMKGKQVSNEQFFGPGTRLTVL.

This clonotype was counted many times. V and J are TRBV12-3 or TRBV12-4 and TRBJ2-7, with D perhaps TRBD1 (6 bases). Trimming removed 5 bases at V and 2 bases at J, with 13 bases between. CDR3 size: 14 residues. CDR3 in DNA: TGTGCCAGCAGTGAGGAGGACAGAACCTACGAGCAGTACTTC. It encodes CASSEEDRTYEQYF.

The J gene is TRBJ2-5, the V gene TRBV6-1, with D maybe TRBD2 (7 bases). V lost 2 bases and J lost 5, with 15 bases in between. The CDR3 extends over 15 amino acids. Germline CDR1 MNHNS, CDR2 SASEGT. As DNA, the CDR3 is TGTGCCAGCAGTGAATCGGGGGGCGCTGGGGAGACCCAGTACTTC. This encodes CASSESGGAGETQYF.

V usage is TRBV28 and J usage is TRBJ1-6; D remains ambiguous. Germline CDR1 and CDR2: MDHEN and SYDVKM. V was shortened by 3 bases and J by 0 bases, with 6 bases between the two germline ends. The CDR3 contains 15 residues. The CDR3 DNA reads TGTGCCAGCAGTTTCCAAAGCTCCTATAATTCACCCCTCCACTTT. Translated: CASSFQSSYNSPLHF.

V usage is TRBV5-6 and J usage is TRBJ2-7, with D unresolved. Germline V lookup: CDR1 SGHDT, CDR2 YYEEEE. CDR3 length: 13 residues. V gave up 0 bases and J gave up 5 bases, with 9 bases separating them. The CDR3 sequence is CASSLAQINEQYF. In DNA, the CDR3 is TGTGCCAGCAGCTTGGCCCAAATCAACGAGCAGTACTTC.

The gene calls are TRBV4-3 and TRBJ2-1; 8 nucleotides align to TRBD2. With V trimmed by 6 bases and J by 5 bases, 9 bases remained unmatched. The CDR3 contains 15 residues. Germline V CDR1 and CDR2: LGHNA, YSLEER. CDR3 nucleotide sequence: TGCGCCAGCAGTCCGAGCGGGAGAGAAGACAATGAGCAGTTCTTC. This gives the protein CASSPSGREDNEQFF.

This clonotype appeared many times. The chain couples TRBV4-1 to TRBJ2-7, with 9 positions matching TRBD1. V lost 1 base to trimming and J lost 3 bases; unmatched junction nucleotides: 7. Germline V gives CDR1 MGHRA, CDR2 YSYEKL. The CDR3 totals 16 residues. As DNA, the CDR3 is TGCGCCAGCAGCCAAGGGGAGGGACAGGGTATCTACGAGCAGTACTTC. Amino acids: CASSQGEGQGIYEQYF.

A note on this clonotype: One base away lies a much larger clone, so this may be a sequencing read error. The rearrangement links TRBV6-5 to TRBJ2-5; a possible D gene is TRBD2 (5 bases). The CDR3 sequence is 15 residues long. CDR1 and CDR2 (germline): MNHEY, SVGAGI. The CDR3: CSSSYEGGYGETQYF. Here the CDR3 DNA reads TGTTCCAGCAGTTACGAGGGCGGGTACGGGGAGACCCAGTACTTC.

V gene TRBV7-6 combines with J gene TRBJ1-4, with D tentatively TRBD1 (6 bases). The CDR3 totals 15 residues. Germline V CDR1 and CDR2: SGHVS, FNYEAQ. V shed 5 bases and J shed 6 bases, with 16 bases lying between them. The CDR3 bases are TGTGCCAGCAGCCCGACTGGGGGCGGCTATGAAAAACTGTTTTTT. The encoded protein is CASSPTGGGYEKLFF.

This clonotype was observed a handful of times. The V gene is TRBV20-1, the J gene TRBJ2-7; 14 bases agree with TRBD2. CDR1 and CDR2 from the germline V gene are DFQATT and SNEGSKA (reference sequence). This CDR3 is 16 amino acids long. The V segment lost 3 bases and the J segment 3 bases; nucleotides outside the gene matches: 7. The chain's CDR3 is CSARGGLAGEFYEQYF. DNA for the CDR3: TGCAGTGCTAGGGGGGGACTAGCGGGGGAATTCTACGAGCAGTACTTC.

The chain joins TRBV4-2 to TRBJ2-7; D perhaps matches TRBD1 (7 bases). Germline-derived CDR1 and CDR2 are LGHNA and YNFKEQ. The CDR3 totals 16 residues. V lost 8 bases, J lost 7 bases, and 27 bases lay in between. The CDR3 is CASGLGPGGIRGEQYF. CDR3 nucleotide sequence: TGTGCCAGCGGCCTCGGGCCAGGGGGGATAAGGGGAGAGCAGTACTTC.

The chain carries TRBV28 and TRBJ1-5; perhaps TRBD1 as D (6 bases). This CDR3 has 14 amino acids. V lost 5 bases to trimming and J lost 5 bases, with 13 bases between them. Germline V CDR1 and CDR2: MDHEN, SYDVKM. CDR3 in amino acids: CASSVQGADQPQHF. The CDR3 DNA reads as TGTGCCAGCAGTGTACAGGGTGCCGATCAGCCCCAGCATTTT.

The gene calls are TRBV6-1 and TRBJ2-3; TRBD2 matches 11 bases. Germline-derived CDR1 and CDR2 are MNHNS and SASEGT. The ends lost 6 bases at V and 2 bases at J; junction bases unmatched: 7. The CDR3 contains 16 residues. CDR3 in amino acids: CASSQTSGETTDTQYF. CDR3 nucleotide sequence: TGTGCCAGCAGCCAGACTAGCGGGGAAACCACAGATACGCAGTATTTT.

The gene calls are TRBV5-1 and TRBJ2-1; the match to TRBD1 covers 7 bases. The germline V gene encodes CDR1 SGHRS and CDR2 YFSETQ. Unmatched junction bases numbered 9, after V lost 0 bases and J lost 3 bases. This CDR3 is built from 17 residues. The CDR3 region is CASSLDERDSYYNEQFF. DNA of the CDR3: TGCGCCAGCAGCTTGGACGAACGGGACAGTTACTACAATGAGCAGTTCTTC.

The CDR3 region has the DNA TGTGCCAGCAGCCTCCAGGGCTCTAGCGCCTACGAGCAGTACTTC. The encoded protein is CASSLQGSSAYEQYF. The chain employs TRBV7-9 and TRBJ2-7; weak D call: TRBD2 (6 bases). CDR3 size: 15 residues. Between the trimmed V and J ends, which lost 5 bases and 2 bases, there was a span of 16 bases. The V gene's germline CDR1 is SEHNR and CDR2 FQNEAQ (reference sequence).

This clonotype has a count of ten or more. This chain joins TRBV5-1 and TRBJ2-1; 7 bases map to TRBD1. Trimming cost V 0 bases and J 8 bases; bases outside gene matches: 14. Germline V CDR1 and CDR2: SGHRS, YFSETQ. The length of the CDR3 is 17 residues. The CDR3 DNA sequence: TGCGCCAGCAGCTTGGGGACAGGTCTCGGGATAGGGGATGAGCAGTTCTTC. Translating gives CASSLGTGLGIGDEQFF.

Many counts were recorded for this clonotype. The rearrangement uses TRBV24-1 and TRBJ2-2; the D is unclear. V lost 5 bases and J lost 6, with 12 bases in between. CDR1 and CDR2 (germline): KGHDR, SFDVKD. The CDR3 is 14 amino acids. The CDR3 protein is CATSAVTTAGELFF. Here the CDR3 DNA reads TGTGCCACCAGTGCGGTGACAACTGCCGGGGAGCTGTTTTTT.

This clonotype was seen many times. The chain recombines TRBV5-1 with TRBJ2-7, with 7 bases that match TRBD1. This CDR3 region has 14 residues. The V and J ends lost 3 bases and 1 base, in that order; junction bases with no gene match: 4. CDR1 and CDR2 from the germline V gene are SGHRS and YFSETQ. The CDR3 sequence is CASSYRQGSYEQYF. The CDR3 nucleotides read TGCGCCAGCAGCTACCGACAGGGATCCTACGAGCAGTACTTC.

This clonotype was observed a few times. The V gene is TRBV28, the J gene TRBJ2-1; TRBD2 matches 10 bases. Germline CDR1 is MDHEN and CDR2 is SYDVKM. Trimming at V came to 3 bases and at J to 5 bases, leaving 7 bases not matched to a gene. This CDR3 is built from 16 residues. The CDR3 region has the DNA TGTGCCAGCAGTTTCCTAGCGGGAGTAGGGAACAATGAGCAGTTCTTC. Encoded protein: CASSFLAGVGNNEQFF. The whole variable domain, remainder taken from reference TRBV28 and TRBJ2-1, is DVKVTQSSRYLVKRTGEKVFLECVQDMDHENMFWYRQDPGLGLRLIYFSYDVKMKEKGDIPEGYSVSREKKERFSLILESASTNQTSMYLCASSFLAGVGNNEQFFGPGTRLTVL.

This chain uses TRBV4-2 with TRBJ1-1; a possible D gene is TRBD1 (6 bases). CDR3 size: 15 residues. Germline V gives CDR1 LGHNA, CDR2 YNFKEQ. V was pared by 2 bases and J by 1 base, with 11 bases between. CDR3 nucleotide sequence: TGTGCCAGCAGCCAACCCCCGACAGGGAACACTGAAGCTTTCTTT. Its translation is CASSQPPTGNTEAFF.

The chain's CDR3 is CASSIDSVGYTF. As DNA, the CDR3 is TGTGCCAGTAGTATAGATTCGGTTGGCTACACCTTC. V usage is TRBV19 and J usage is TRBJ1-2; unclear D gene. The CDR3 covers 12 residues. V gave up 0 bases and J gave up 7 bases, with 6 bases separating them. Germline V gives CDR1 LNHDA, CDR2 SQIVND (reference sequence). The full variable domain, completed using reference TRBV19 and TRBJ1-2, is DGGITQSPKYLFRKEGQNVTLSCEQNLNHDAMYWYRQDPGQGLRLIYYSQIVNDFQKGDIAEGYSVSREKKESFPLTVTSAQKNPTAFYLCASSIDSVGYTFGSGTRLTVV.